This T cell receptor (beta chain) was profiled in a study of T cell responses to AZD1222 COVID-19 vaccine. Here immunoSEQ multiplex PCR was the method, and the copy in TCRdb shows in-frame clones only, minus some. The sample records 110,000 to 150,000 clones, about 90% being singletons. Turning to this clone: Its specificity is unknown.

Study conclusions and caveats: Baseline seropositives among AZD1222 recipients totaled only 5 to 7.

The TCR comes from an adult who received the AZD1222 COVID-19 vaccine. This material consisted of peripheral blood, taken 28 days after the second AZD1222 dose.

The DNA of the CDR3 is TGTGCCAGCAGCTTAGGCCCCGGGAGAAGGAGGTACGAGCAGTACTTC. Protein sequence: CASSLGPGRRRYEQYF. The J gene is TRBJ2-7, the V gene TRBV7-2, with D possibly TRBD2 on 6 matching bases. The ends were cut back, 1 base at V and 4 bases at J, with 17 bases in the middle. Germline assignment: CDR1 SGHTA and CDR2 FQGNSA. The CDR3 has 16 amino acids. Supplemented by reference TRBV7-2 and TRBJ2-7, the full variable domain reads GAGVSQSPSNKVTEKGKDVELRCDPISGHTALYWYRQSLGQGLEFLIYFQGNSAPDKSGLPSDRFSAERTGGSVSTLTIQRTQQEDSAVYLCASSLGPGRRRYEQYFGPGTRLTVT.